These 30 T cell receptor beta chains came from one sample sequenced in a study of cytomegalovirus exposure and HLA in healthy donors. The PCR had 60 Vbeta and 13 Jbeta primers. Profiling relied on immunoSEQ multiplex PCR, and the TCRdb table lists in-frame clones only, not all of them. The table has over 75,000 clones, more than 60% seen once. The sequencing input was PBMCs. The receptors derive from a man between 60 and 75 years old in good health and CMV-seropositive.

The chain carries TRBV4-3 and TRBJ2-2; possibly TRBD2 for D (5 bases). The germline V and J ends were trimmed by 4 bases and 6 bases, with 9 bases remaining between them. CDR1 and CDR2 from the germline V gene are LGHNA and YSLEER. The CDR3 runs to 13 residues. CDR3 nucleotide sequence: TGCGCCAGCAGCCTCCTAGCCTCCGGGGAGCTGTTTTTT. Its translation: CASSLLASGELFF.

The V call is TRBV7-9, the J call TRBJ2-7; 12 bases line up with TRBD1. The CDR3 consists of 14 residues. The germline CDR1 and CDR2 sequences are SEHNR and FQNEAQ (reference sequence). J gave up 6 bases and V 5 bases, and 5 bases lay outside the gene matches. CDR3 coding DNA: TGTGCCAGCAGCATAGGGGGACAGGGGGCCGAGCAGTACTTC. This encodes CASSIGGQGAEQYF.

The CDR3 DNA reads TGTGCTAGCCAGGGGGCTGTGTACGAGCAGTACTTC. Amino acids: CASQGAVYEQYF. The chain has TRBV12-5 and TRBJ2-7; TRBD1 agrees at 8 bases. Germline V gives CDR1 LGHNT, CDR2 FRNRAP. The CDR3 has 12 residues. After removal of 9 bases from V and 4 bases from J, the junction contained 5 bases not matched to a gene.

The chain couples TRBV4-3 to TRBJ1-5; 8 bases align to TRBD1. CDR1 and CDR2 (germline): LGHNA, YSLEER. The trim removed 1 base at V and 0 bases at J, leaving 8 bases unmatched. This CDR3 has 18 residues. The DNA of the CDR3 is TGCGCCAGCAGCCAAGCCTACAGGGGGACTTATAGCAATCAGCCCCAGCATTTT. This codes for CASSQAYRGTYSNQPQHF.

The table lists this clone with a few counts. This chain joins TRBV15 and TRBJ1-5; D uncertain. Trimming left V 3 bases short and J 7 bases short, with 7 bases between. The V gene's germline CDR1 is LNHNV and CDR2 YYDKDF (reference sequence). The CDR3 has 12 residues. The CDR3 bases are TGTGCCACCAGCAGGGCTGGCCAGCCCCAGCATTTT. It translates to CATSRAGQPQHF.

CDR3 in amino acids: CAWLQGPYEQYF. In nucleotides, the CDR3 is TGTGCCTGGTTACAGGGACCCTACGAGCAGTACTTC. The V gene is TRBV30, the J gene TRBJ2-7; tentatively, D is TRBD1 (6 bases). This CDR3 comprises 12 residues. V lost 5 bases and J 2 bases, leaving 10 bases between the germline ends. Germline V lookup: CDR1 GTSNPN, CDR2 SVGIG (reference sequence).

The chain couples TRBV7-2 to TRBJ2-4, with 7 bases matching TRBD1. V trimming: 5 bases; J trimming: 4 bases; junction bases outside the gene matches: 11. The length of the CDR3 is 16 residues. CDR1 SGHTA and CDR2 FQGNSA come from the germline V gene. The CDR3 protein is CASSPGQVLLKNIQYF. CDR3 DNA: TGTGCCAGCAGCCCCGGACAGGTCCTACTTAAAAACATTCAGTACTTC.

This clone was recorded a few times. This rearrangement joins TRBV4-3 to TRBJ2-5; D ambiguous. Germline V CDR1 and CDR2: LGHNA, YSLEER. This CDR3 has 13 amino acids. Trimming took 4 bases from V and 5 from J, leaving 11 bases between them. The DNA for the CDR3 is TGCGCCAGCAGCCCCCGAGGTGGGGAGACCCAGTACTTC. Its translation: CASSPRGGETQYF.

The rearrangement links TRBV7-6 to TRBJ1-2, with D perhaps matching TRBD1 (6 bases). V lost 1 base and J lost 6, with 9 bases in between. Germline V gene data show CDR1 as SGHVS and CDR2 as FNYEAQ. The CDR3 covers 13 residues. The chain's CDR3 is CASSLGGGHGYTF. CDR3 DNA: TGTGCCAGCAGCTTAGGGGGGGGCCATGGCTACACCTTC. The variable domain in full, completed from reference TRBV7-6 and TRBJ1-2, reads GAGVSQSPRYKVTKRGQDVALRCDPISGHVSLYWYRQALGQGPEFLTYFNYEAQQDKSGLPNDRFSAERPEGSISTLTIQRTEQRDSAMYRCASSLGGGHGYTFGSGTRLTVV.

CDR3 in DNA: TGCGCCAGCAGTTTTGGGAGTTCGTCGGGATCCTACGAGCAGTACTTC. Its protein is CASSFGSSSGSYEQYF. The V call is TRBV5-1, the J call TRBJ2-7, with a possible D match to TRBD2 (5 bases). CDR1 is SGHRS, CDR2 YFSETQ, per germline. Trimming left V 5 bases short and J 1 base short, with 19 bases between. The CDR3 is 16 amino acids.

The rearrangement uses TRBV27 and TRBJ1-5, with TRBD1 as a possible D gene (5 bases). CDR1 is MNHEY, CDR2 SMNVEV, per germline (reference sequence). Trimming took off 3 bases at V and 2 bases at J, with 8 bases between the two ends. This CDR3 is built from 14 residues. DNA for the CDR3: TGTGCCAGCAGTTTTTTAGGGGGCAATCAGCCCCAGCATTTT. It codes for CASSFLGGNQPQHF.

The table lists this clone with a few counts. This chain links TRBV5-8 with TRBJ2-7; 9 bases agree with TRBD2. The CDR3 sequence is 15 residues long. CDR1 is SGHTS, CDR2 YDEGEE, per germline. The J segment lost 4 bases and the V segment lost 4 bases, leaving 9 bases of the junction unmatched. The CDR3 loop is CASSRHPGLAYEQYF. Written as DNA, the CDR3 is TGTGCCAGCAGCCGACACCCGGGACTAGCTTACGAGCAGTACTTC.

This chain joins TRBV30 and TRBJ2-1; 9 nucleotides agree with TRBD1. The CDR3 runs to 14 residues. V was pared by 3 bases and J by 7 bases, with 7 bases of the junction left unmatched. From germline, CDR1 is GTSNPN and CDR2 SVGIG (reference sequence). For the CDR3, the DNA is TGTGCCTGGAGCTTAACAGGGGGCTGGAATGAGCAGTTCTTC. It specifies CAWSLTGGWNEQFF.

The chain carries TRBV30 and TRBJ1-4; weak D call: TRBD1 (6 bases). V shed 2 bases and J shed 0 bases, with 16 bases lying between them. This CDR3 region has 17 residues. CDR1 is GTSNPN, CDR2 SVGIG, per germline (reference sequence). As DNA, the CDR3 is TGTGCCTGGAGTAGTAGTCTCCGACAGGCAACTAATGAAAAACTGTTTTTT. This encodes CAWSSSLRQATNEKLFF.

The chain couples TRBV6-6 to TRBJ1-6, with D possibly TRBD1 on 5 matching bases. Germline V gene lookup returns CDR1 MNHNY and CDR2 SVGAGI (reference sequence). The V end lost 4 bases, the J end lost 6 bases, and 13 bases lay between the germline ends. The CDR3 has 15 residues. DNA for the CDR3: TGTGCCAGCAGTTCCCAGGGTACGGGTAATTCACCCCTCCACTTT. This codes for CASSSQGTGNSPLHF.

CDR3 residues: CASSSAGLAKNIQYF. The CDR3 DNA reads TGTGCCAGTAGTAGTGCGGGACTAGCCAAAAACATTCAGTACTTC. V gene TRBV19 combines with J gene TRBJ2-4, with D perhaps matching TRBD2 (6 bases). The CDR3 has 15 amino acids. Germline CDR1 and CDR2: LNHDA and SQIVND (reference sequence). Trimming took off 4 bases at V and 0 bases at J, with 10 bases between the two ends.

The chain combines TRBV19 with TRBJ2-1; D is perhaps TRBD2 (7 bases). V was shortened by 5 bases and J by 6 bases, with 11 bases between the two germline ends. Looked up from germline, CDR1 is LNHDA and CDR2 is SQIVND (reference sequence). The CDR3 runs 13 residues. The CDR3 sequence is CASSLGGLNEQFF. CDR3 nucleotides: TGTGCCAGTAGTTTGGGGGGGCTCAATGAGCAGTTCTTC.

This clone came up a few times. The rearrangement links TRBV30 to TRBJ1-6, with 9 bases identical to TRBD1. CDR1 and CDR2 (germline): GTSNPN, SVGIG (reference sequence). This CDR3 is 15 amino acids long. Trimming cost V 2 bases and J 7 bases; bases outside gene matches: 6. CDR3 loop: CAWSPRGQGNSPLHF. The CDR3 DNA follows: TGTGCCTGGAGTCCCAGAGGACAGGGGAATTCACCCCTCCACTTT. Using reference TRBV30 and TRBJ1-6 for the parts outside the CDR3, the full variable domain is SQTIHQWPATLVQPVGSPLSLECTVEGTSNPNLYWYRQAAGRGLQLLFYSVGIGQISSEVPQNLSASRPQDRQFILSSKKLLLSDSGFYLCAWSPRGQGNSPLHFGNGTRLTVT.

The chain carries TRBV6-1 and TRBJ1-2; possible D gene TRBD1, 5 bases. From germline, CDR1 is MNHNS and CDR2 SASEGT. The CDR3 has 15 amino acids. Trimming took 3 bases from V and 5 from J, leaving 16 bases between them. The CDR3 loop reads CASSDPPGLGYGYTF. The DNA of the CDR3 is TGTGCCAGCAGTGATCCGCCGGGACTTGGGTATGGCTACACCTTC.

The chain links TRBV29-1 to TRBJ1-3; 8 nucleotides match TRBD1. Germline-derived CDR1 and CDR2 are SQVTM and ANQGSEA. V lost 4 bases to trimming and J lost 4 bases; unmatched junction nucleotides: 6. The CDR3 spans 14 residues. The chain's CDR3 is CSVARTGSGNTIYF. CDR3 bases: TGCAGCGTTGCCCGGACAGGGTCGGGAAACACCATATATTTT.

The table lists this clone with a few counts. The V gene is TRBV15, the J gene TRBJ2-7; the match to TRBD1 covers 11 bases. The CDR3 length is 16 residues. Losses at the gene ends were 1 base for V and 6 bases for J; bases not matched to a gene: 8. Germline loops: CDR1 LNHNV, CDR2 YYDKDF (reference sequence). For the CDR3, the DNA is TGTGCCACCAGCAGAGCTAGGACAGGGGGCTGGGGCGAGCAGTACTTC. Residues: CATSRARTGGWGEQYF.

The CDR3 spells CASSLGAAFGNSPLHF. Written as DNA, the CDR3 is TGTGCCAGCAGTTTAGGGGCGGCCTTTGGTAATTCACCCCTCCACTTT. The chain recombines TRBV27 with TRBJ1-6; D may be TRBD1 (5 bases). The CDR3 sequence is 16 residues long. Germline assignment: CDR1 MNHEY and CDR2 SMNVEV (reference sequence). Trimming shortened V by 2 bases and J by 6 bases, and 14 bases separated the two germline ends.

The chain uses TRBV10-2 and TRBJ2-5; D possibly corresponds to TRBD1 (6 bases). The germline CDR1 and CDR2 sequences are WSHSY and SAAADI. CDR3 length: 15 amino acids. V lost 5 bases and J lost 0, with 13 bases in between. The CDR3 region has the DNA TGCGCCAGCAGTCCTCCCAGGGGTCACCAAGAGACCCAGTACTTC. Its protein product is CASSPPRGHQETQYF.

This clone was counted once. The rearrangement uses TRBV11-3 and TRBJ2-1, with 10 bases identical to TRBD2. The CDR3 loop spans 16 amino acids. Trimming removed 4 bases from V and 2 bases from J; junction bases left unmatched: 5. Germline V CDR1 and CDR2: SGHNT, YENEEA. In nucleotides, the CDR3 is TGTGCCAGCAGCTCGACTAGCGGGCGAACCTACAATGAGCAGTTCTTC. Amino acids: CASSSTSGRTYNEQFF.

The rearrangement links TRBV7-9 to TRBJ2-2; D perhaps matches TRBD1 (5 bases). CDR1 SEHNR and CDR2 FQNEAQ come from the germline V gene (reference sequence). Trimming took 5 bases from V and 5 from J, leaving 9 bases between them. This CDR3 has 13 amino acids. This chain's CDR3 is CASSTRQTGELFF. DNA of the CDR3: TGTGCCAGCAGCACGAGACAGACCGGGGAGCTGTTTTTT.

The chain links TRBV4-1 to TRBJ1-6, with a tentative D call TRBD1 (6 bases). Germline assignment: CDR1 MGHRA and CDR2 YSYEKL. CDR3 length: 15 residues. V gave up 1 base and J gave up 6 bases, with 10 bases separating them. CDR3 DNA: TGCGCCAGCAGCCAAGCTTCAGGGGTTAATTCACCCCTCCACTTT. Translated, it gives CASSQASGVNSPLHF.

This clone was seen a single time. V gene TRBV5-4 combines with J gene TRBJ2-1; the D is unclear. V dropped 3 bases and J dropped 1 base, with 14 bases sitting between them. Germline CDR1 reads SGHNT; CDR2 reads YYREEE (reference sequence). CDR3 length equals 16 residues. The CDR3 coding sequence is TGTGCCAGCAGCTCGAGATCGGCGGATTCCTACAATGAGCAGTTCTTC. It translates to CASSSRSADSYNEQFF.

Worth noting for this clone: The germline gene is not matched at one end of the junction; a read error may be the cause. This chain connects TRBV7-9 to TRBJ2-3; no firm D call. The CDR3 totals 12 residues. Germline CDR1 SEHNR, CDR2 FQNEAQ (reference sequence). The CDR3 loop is CSSSFGTDTQYF. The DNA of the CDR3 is TGTTCCAGCAGCTTCGGTACAGATACGCAGTATTTT.

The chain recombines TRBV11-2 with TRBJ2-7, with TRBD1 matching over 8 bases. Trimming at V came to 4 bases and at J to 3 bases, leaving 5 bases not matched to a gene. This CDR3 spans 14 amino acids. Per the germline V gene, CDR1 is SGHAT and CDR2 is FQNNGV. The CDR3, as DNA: TGTGCCAGCAGCTCCCGGACAGGGAACTACGAGCAGTACTTC. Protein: CASSSRTGNYEQYF.

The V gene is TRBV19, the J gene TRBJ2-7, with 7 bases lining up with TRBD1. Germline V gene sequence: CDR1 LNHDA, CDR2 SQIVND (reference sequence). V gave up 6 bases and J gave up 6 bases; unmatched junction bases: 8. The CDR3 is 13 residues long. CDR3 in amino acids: CASRITGASEQYF. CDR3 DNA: TGTGCCAGTAGGATAACAGGGGCCTCCGAGCAGTACTTC.